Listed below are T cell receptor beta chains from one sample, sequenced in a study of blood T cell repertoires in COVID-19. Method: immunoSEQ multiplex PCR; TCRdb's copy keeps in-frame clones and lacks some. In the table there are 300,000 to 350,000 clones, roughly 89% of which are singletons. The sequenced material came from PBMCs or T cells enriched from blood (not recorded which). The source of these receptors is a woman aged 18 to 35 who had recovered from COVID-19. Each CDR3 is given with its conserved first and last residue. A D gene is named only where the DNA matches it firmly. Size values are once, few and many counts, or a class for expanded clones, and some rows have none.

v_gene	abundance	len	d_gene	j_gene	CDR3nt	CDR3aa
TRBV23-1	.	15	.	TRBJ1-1	TGCGCCAGCAGCCATGGGGGGGGCGTACGCACTGAAGCTTTCTTT	CASSHGGGVRTEAFF
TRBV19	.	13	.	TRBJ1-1	TGTGCCAGTAGTATGAACAGGGCGGAGGAGGCTTTCTTT	CASSMNRAEEAFF
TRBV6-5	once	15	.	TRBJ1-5	TGTGCCAGCAGTCCAAGTCGGACACCCAATCAGCCCCAGCATTTT	CASSPSRTPNQPQHF
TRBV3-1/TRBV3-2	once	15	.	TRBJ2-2	TGTGCCAGCAGCCAAGTCGTGGGGGCGGGCGGGGAGCTGTTTTTT	CASSQVVGAGGELFF
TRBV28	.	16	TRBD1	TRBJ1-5	TGTGCCAGCAGTCGGACAGGGCTTGGGAGCAATCAGCCCCAGCATTTT	CASSRTGLGSNQPQHF
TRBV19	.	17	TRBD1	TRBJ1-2	TGTGCCAGTAGTCCGAGGGACAGCTCCAGCTCCTACTATGGCTACACCTTC	CASSPRDSSSSYYGYTF
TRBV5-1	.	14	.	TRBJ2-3	TGCGCCAGCAGCTTGGCCCAGGGGACAGATACGCAGTATTTT	CASSLAQGTDTQYF
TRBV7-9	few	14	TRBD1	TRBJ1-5	TGTGCCAGCAGCCGTGGGACAGGGAATCAGCCCCAGCATTTT	CASSRGTGNQPQHF
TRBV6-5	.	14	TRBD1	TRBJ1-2	TGTGCCAGCAGTTACTCCCGACAGGGCACAGGCTACACCTTC	CASSYSRQGTGYTF
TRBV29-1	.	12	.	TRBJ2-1	TGCAGCGTTGATCTGACTGGCAATGAGCAGTTCTTC	CSVDLTGNEQFF
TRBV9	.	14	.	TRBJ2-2	TGTGCCAGCAGCCCCCGGACTGCCACCGGGGAGCTGTTTTTT	CASSPRTATGELFF
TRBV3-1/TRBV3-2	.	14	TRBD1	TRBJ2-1	TGTGCCACGGCGGACAGGGGCGGTTACAATGAGCAGTTCTTC	CATADRGGYNEQFF
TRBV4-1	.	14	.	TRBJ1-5	TGCGCCAGCAGCCGAGGACAGTACAATCAGCCCCAGCATTTT	CASSRGQYNQPQHF
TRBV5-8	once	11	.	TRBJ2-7	TGTGCCAGCAGCTTGGACAGGAACCCTTTATTC	CASSLDRNPLF
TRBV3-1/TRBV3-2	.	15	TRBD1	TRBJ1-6	TGTGCCAGCAGCCAAATCTCGGGACAGGGTAAAGCCCTCCACTTT	CASSQISGQGKALHF
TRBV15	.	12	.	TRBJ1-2	TGTGCCACCAGCAGAGATCGGCAGGCTGCCACCTTC	CATSRDRQAATF
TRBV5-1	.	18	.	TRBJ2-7	TGCGCCAGCAGCCCCCGAAAGCGTAGCAGGGGAAGCCCTTACGAGCAGTACTTC	CASSPRKRSRGSPYEQYF
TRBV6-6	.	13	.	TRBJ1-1	TGTGCCAGCAGTGCTGGGAGGGTTCGACCTCTGATCTTT	CASSAGRVRPLIF
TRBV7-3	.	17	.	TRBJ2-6	TGTGCCAGCAGCTTAAACGGCCTAGCTGCTGGGGCCAACGTCCTGACTTTC	CASSLNGLAAGANVLTF
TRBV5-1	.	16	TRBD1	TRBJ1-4	TGCGCCAGCAGCTTTGGCCAGGGGGCAGCTAATGAAAAACTGTTTTTT	CASSFGQGAANEKLFF
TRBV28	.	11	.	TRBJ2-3	TGTGCCAGCAGTTTATCGGATACGCAGTATTTT	CASSLSDTQYF
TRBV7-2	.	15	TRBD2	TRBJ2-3	TGTGCCAGCAGACGGACTAGCGGGTTCACAGATACGCAGTATTTT	CASRRTSGFTDTQYF
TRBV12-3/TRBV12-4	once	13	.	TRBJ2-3	TGTGCCAGCAGTTTTGGTGCGGCCGATACGCAGTATTTT	CASSFGAADTQYF
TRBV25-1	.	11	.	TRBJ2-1	TGTGCCAGCAGTGGGTCTATTGAGCAGTTCTTC	CASSGSIEQFF
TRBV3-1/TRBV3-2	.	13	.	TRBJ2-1	TGTGCCAGCAGCCACATGGATCGGAGGAAGCAGTTCTTC	CASSHMDRRKQFF
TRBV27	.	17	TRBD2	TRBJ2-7	TGTGCCAGCAGCCGCCGAGCTAGCGGGACGTCCTCCTACGAGCAGTACTTC	CASSRRASGTSSYEQYF
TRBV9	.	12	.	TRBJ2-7	TGTGCCAGCAGCCCCTCCGGCTACGAGCAGTACTTC	CASSPSGYEQYF
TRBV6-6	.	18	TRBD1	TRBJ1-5	TGTGCCAGCAGTCGGTTTACCAGGGGGCTTGGTGGCAATCAGCCCCAGCATTTT	CASSRFTRGLGGNQPQHF
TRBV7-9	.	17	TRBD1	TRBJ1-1	TGTGCCAGCAGCCCGACAGGGGGCAGCGCCCTGAACACTGAAGCTTTCTTT	CASSPTGGSALNTEAFF
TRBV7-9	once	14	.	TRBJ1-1	TGTGCCAGCAGCTCCCGGACAGCAAACACTGAAGCTTTCTTT	CASSSRTANTEAFF
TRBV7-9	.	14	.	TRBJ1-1	TGTGCCAGCAGCGCCCTCGGGGGAGGCACTGAAGCTTTCTTT	CASSALGGGTEAFF
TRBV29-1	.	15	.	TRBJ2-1	TGCAGCGCCCCCTCTGGCGGGGTGAACTACAATGAGCAGTTCTTC	CSAPSGGVNYNEQFF
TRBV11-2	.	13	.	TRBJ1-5	TGTGCCAGCAGCTTCAGGTACAATCAGCCCCAGCATTTT	CASSFRYNQPQHF
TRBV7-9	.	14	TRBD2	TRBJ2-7	TGTGCCAGCAGCTCAATAGCGGGAGAGAAAGAGCAGTACTTC	CASSSIAGEKEQYF
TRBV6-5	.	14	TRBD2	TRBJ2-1	TGTGCCAGCAGACCCCAGCGGGAGTACAATGAGCAGTTCTTC	CASRPQREYNEQFF
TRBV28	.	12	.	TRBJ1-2	TGTGCCAGCAGTCCCCCTGGTAGACTTTACACCTTC	CASSPPGRLYTF
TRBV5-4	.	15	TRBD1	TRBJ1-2	TGTGCCAGCAGACCGACCGGGACAGGGGTGCATGGCTACACCTTC	CASRPTGTGVHGYTF
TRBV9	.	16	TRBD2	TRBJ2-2	TGTGCCAGCAGCGTGAGAGCCGGGACTAGTTCCGGGGAGCTGTTTTTT	CASSVRAGTSSGELFF
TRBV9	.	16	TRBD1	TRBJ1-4	TGTGCCAGCAACCCCGGGACAGGGGCCGCGTCTGAAAAACTGTTTTTT	CASNPGTGAASEKLFF
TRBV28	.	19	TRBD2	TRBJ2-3	TGTGCCAGCAGTCCGCCCGGGACTAGCGGGGGGACTAGCACAGATACGCAGTATTTT	CASSPPGTSGGTSTDTQYF
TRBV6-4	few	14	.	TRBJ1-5	TGTGCCAGCAGTAAAGAACCGGACACGCAGCCCCAGCATTTT	CASSKEPDTQPQHF
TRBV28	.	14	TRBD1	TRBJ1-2	TGTGCCAGCAATCGGCCAGGGGGCAGCTATGGCTACACCTTC	CASNRPGGSYGYTF
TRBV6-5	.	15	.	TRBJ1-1	TGTGCCAGCAGTTACTCGTCACGGTCTAACACTGAAGCTTTCTTT	CASSYSSRSNTEAFF
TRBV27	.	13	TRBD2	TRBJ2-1	TGTGCCAGCTCTAGCGGGCTCTACAATGAGCAGTTCTTC	CASSSGLYNEQFF
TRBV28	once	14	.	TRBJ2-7	TGTGCCAGCAGCCGAATACAGGGCTTTTACGAGCAGTACTTC	CASSRIQGFYEQYF
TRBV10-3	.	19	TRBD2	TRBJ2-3	TGTGCCATCAGCACTTCTGGGGCTAGCGGGAGAAGTGTCACAGATACGCAGTATTTT	CAISTSGASGRSVTDTQYF
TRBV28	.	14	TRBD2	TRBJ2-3	TGTGCCAGCAGGGGCGCGGGGGAGACAGATACGCAGTATTTT	CASRGAGETDTQYF
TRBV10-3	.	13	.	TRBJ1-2	TGTGCCTTGGGGCAGGGATTAAGTCAGGGCTACACCTTC	CALGQGLSQGYTF
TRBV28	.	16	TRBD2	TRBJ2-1	TGTGCCAGCAGTCTATGGGGACTAGCGGGAGGTAATGAGCAGTTCTTC	CASSLWGLAGGNEQFF
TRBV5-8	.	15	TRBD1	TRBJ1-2	TGTGCCAGCAGCTTGGCGGGACAGGGGAACTATGGCTACACCTTC	CASSLAGQGNYGYTF
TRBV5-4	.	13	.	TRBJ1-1	TGTGCCAGCAGCTTGGAGTTGGGCCCTGAAGCTTTCTTT	CASSLELGPEAFF
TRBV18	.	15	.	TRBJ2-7	TGTGCCAGCTCACCACCCGCCCTACCGGAGGGTGAGCAGTACTTC	CASSPPALPEGEQYF
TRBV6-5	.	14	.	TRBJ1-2	TGTGCCAGCAGTTACTTTCCCGACACCTATGGCTACACCTTC	CASSYFPDTYGYTF
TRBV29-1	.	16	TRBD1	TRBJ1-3	TGCAGCGTTGGGGGAACAGGGGATGATTCTGGAAACACCATATATTTT	CSVGGTGDDSGNTIYF